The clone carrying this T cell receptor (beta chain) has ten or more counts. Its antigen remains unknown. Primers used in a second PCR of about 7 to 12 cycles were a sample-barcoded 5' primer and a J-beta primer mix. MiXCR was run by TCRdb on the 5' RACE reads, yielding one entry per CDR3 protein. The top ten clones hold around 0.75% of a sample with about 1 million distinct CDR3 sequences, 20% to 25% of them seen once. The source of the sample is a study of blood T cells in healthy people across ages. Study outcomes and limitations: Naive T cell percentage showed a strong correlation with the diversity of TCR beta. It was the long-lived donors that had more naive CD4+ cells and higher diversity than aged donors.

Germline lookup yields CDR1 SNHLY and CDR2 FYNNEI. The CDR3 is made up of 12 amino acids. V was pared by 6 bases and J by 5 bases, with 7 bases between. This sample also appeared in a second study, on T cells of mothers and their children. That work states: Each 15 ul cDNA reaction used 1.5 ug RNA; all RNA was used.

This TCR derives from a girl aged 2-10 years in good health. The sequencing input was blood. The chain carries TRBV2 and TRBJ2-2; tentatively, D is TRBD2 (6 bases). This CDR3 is CASREGTGELFF. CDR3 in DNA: TGTGCCAGCAGGGAGGGGACCGGGGAGCTGTTTTTT.